Presented here are 12 T cell receptor beta chains from one specimen sequenced in a study of identical twins. TCRdb independently ran MiXCR on the 5' RACE reads; one entry per CDR3 protein. The profile shows 690,000 or so distinct CDR3 sequences, under 9% of them singletons. This same sample was also part of a study on yellow fever vaccine responses in identical twins.

Sequencing was performed on PBMCs. The receptors stem from a woman aged 18 to 35 in good health.

The chain combines TRBV29-1 with TRBJ2-1; D is uncertain. Germline V CDR1 and CDR2: SQVTM, ANQGSEA. The CDR3 is 13 amino acids. V dropped 7 bases and J dropped 4 bases, with 14 bases sitting between them. The CDR3 sequence is CSAQQSSYNEQFF. Here the CDR3 DNA reads TGCAGCGCCCAACAAAGTTCTTACAATGAGCAGTTCTTC.

There are a few counts of this clonotype. This rearrangement joins TRBV5-4 to TRBJ2-5; D gene uncertain. Germline lookup yields CDR1 SGHNT and CDR2 YYREEE (reference sequence). The germline V and J ends were trimmed by 0 bases and 3 bases, with 9 bases remaining between them. There are 14 residues in the CDR3. CDR3 DNA: TGTGCCAGCAGCTTGGACAGAGAGAAAGAGACCCAGTACTTC. Translating gives CASSLDREKETQYF.

This chain joins TRBV7-9 and TRBJ1-2, with D tentatively TRBD1 (5 bases). V was clipped by 5 bases and J by 6 bases, with 19 bases between them. There are 15 residues in the CDR3. Germline V gives CDR1 SEHNR, CDR2 FQNEAQ (reference sequence). CDR3 sequence reads: CASSPGEGTFDGYTF. The DNA for the CDR3 is TGTGCCAGCAGCCCGGGGGAGGGGACTTTCGATGGCTACACCTTC.

This sequence joins TRBV30 and TRBJ2-1; tentative D call: TRBD2 (6 bases). CDR1 and CDR2 (germline): GTSNPN, SVGIG (reference sequence). V dropped 5 bases and J dropped 5 bases, with 16 bases sitting between them. The CDR3 is 14 residues long. CDR3 sequence (DNA): TGTGCCTGGTCTTTGTCGGGAGTTGACAATGAGCAGTTCTTC. It yields the protein CAWSLSGVDNEQFF.

The gene calls are TRBV7-9 and TRBJ1-2, with D perhaps TRBD1 (6 bases). The CDR3 is 13 amino acids. Trimming removed 2 bases from V and 7 bases from J, with 11 bases in between. Per germline, CDR1 SEHNR and CDR2 FQNEAQ (reference sequence). The CDR3 nucleotides are TGTGCCAGCAGCTTATTACAGGGTCTTGGCTACACCTTC. This gives the protein CASSLLQGLGYTF.

This clonotype was detected many times. The CDR3 region is CSASAKVRTDTQYF. The CDR3 nucleotides read TGCAGTGCTAGTGCCAAAGTCCGCACAGATACGCAGTATTTT. The chain couples TRBV20-1 to TRBJ2-3; no clear D gene. V dropped 3 bases and J dropped 1 base, with 11 bases sitting between them. This CDR3 region has 14 residues. Germline values: CDR1 DFQATT, CDR2 SNEGSKA (reference sequence).

This clonotype has at least ten counts. The rearrangement joins TRBV28 to TRBJ2-3; 8 bases are a match to TRBD2. The V gene end was trimmed by 8 bases and the J gene end by 3 bases; junction bases not matched to a gene: 13. Germline values: CDR1 MDHEN, CDR2 SYDVKM. This CDR3 spans 16 amino acids. In nucleotides, the CDR3 is TGTGCCAGCGCCCCAGATACTAGCGGCTCTACAGATACGCAGTATTTT. It translates to CASAPDTSGSTDTQYF.

This clonotype was seen only a few times. V gene TRBV12-3 or TRBV12-4 combines with J gene TRBJ1-2; no clear D. The CDR3 extends over 12 amino acids. V was cut by 10 bases and J by 0 bases, with 9 bases left in between. The CDR3 DNA follows: TGTGCCATCACGACACCTAACTATGGCTACACCTTC. This gives the protein CAITTPNYGYTF.

This clonotype was seen a handful of times. The chain carries TRBV27 and TRBJ1-5; D is undetermined. Trimming cost V 5 bases and J 0 bases, with 14 bases left between them. The CDR3 covers 16 residues. In germline, CDR1 is MNHEY, CDR2 SMNVEV (reference sequence). Here the CDR3 DNA reads TGTGCCAGCAGTACGGATGGCCCGTTTAGCAATCAGCCCCAGCATTTT. Translated, it gives CASSTDGPFSNQPQHF.

This clonotype was counted at least ten times. CDR3 nucleotides: TGTGCCAGCAGCCCTCCTAATAAAAGGAGTGGCTACACCTTC. It yields the protein CASSPPNKRSGYTF. The rearrangement links TRBV14 to TRBJ1-2; D gene uncertain. V lost 4 bases to trimming and J lost 7 bases, with 16 bases between them. The CDR3 sequence is 14 residues long. Germline assignment: CDR1 SGHDN and CDR2 FVKESK.

This clonotype was counted a few times. V is TRBV3-1 and J is TRBJ2-5, with 8 positions matching TRBD1. The junction had 5 bases not matched to a gene; V was cut back by 3 bases and J by 2 bases. Germline CDR1 LGHDT, CDR2 YNNKEL (reference sequence). CDR3 length: 15 amino acids. CDR3 amino acids: CASSQDYRGQETQYF. Written as DNA, the CDR3 is TGTGCCAGCAGCCAGGACTACAGGGGGCAAGAGACCCAGTACTTC.

This clonotype showed up just a few times. The rearrangement uses TRBV4-1 and TRBJ2-7, with 10 bases fitting TRBD2. The V and J ends lost 0 bases and 4 bases, in that order; junction bases with no gene match: 3. CDR1 MGHRA and CDR2 YSYEKL come from the germline V gene. The CDR3 has 15 residues. The CDR3 DNA is TGCGCCAGCAGCCAAGATACAGCGGGAGGGTACGAGCAGTACTTC. Translated, it gives CASSQDTAGGYEQYF.